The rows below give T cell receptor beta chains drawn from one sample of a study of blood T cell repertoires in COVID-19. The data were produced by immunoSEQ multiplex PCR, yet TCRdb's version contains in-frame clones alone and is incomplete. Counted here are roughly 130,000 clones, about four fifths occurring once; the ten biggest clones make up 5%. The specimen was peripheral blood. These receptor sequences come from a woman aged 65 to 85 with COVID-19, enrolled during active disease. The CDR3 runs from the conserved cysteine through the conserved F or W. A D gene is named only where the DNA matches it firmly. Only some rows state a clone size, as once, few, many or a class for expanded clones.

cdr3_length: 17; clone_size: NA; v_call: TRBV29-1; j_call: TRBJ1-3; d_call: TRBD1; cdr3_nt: TGCAGCGTTGGCGTAGGACAGGGAACTTCGGGCGGAAACACCATATATTTT; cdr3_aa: CSVGVGQGTSGGNTIYF
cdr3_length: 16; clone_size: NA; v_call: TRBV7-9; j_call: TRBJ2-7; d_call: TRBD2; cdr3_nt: TGTGCCAGCAGCTTAGCAAGAGGCGGGGGCTCCTACGAGCAGTACTTC; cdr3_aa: CASSLARGGGSYEQYF
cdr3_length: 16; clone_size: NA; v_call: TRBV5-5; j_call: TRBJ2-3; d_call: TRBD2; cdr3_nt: TGTGCCAGCAGCTTAGGACTAGCGGGGGACACAGATACGCAGTATTTT; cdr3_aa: CASSLGLAGDTDTQYF
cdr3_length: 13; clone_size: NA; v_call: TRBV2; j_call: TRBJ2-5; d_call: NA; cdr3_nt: TGTGCCAGCGCTCCAGATGACAAAGAGACCCAGTACTTC; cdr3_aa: CASAPDDKETQYF
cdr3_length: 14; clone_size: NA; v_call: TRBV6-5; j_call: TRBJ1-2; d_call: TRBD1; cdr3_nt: TGTGCCAGCATCAACCCGGGACAGGGTCAATGCTACACCTTC; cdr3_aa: CASINPGQGQCYTF
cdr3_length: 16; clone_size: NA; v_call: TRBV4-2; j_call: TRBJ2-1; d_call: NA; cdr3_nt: TGTGCCAGCAGCCAAGATGGCGTCCTAGTGGTGAATGAGCAGTTCTTC; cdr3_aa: CASSQDGVLVVNEQFF
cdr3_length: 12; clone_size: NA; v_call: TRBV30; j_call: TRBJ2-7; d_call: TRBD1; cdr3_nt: TGTGCCTGGAGCTGGACAGGGGACGAGCAGTACTTC; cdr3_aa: CAWSWTGDEQYF
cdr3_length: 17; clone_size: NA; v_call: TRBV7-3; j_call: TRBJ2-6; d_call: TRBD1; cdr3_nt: TGTGCCAGCAGCAGAGGGACAGCCTTCTCTGGGGCCAACGTCCTGACTTTC; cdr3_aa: CASSRGTAFSGANVLTF
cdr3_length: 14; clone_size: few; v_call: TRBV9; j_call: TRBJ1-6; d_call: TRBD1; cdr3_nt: TGTGCCAGCAGCGTAGAGGGGGCGGGATCACCCCTCCACTTT; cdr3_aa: CASSVEGAGSPLHF
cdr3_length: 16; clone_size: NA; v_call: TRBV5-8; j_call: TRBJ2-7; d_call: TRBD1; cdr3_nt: TGTGCCAGCAGCTTGGGCGGAAACAGGGGTTCCTACGAGCAGTACTTC; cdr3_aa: CASSLGGNRGSYEQYF
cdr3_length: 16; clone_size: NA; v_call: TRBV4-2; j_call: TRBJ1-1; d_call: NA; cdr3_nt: TGTGCCAGCAGCCCTTGGGGGGGCTCAGGGAACACTGAAGCTTTCTTT; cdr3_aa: CASSPWGGSGNTEAFF
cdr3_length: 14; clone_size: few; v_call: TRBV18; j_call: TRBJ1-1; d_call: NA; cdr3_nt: TGTGCCAGCTCATCGAGGGCGAGTGACACTGAAGCTTTCTTT; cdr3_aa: CASSSRASDTEAFF
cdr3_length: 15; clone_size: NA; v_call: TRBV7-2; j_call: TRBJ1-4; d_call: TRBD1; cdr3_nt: TGTGCCAGCAGCCCGTGGGGACAGGGAGGGGAAAAACTGTTTTTT; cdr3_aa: CASSPWGQGGEKLFF
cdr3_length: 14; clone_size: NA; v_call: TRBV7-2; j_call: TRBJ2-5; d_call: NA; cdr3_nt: TGTGCCAGCAGCCCAGGGACACCACAAGAGACCCAGTACTTC; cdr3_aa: CASSPGTPQETQYF
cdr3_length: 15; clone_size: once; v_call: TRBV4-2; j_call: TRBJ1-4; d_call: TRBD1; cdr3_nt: TGTGCCAGCAGCCAAGGGACAGGGGGTTATGAAAAACTGTTTTTT; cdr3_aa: CASSQGTGGYEKLFF
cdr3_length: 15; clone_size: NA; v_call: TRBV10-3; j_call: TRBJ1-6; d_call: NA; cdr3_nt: TGTGCCATCAGTGGGGACGGGCGGGGGAATTCACCCCTCCACTTT; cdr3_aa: CAISGDGRGNSPLHF
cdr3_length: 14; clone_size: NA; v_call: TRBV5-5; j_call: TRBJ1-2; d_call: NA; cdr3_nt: TGTGCCAGCAGCCCGGACGGGGGTAACTATGGCTACACCTTC; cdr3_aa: CASSPDGGNYGYTF
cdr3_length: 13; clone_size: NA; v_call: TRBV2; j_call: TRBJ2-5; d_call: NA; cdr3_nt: TGTGCCAGCAGCTTGGACTACCAAGAGACCCAGTACTTC; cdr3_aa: CASSLDYQETQYF
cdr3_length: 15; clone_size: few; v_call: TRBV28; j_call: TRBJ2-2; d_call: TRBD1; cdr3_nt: TGTGCCAGCAGCCTGACAGGGGCGTCTACCGGGGAGCTGTTTTTT; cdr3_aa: CASSLTGASTGELFF
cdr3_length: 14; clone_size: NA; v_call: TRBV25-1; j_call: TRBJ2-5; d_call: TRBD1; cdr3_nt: TGTGCCAGCAGTTCCTCCGACAGGGGGGAGACCCAGTACTTC; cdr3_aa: CASSSSDRGETQYF
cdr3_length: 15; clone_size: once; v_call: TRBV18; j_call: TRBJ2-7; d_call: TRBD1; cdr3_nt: TGTGCCAGCTCACCAACCGGGACAGGCAATCACGAGCAGTACTTC; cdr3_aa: CASSPTGTGNHEQYF
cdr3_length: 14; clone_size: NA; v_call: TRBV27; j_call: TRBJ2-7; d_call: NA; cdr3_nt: TGTGCCAGCAGTTTATCCGGGGTATGGGCCGAGCAGTACTTC; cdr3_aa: CASSLSGVWAEQYF
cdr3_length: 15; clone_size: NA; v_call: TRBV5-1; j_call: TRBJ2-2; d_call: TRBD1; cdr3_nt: TGCGCCAGCAGCTGGGGGACAGGGTTCACCGGGGAGCTGTTTTTT; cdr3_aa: CASSWGTGFTGELFF
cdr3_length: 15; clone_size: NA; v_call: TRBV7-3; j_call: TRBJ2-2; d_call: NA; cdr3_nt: TGTGCCAGCAGCCCCGCGGGGAGGAACACCGGGGAGCTGTTTTTT; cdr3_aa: CASSPAGRNTGELFF
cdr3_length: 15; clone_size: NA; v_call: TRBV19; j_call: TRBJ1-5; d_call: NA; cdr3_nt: TGTGCCAGTAGTAGGGGGCGAAATTATGACCAGCCCCAGCATTTT; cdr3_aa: CASSRGRNYDQPQHF
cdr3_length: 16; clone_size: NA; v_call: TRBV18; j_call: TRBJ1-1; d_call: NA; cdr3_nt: TGTGCCAGCTCACCCGCAAGCCCCCTTATTGGCACTGAAGCTTTCTTT; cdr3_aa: CASSPASPLIGTEAFF
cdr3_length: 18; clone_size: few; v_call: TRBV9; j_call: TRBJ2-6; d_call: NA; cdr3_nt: TGTGCCAGCAGCGCCTCGCCGGGACACCACTCTGGGGCCAACGTCCTGACTTTC; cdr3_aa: CASSASPGHHSGANVLTF
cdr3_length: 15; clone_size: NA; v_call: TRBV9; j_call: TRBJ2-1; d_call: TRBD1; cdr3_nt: TGTGCCAGCAGCGCCGGACAGGGTTCCTACAATGAGCAGTTCTTC; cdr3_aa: CASSAGQGSYNEQFF
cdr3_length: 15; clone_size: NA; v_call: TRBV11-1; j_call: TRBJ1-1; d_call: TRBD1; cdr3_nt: TGTGCCAGCAGCCCAGGACAGGGCCTGAACACTGAAGCTTTCTTT; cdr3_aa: CASSPGQGLNTEAFF
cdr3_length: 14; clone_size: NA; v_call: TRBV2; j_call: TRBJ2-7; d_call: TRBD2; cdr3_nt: TGTGCCAGCAGTGTCGCGGGGGGGAACTACGAGCAGTACTTC; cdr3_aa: CASSVAGGNYEQYF
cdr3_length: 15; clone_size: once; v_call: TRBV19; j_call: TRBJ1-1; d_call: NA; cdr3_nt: TGTGCCAGTAGAGAGGGGGGGCAGCTGAACACTGAAGCTTTCTTT; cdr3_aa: CASREGGQLNTEAFF
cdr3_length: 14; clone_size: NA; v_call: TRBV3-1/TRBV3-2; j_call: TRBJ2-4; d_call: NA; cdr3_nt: TGTGCCAGCAGTGCCCGGGGGGCCGGAAACATTCAGTACTTC; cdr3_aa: CASSARGAGNIQYF